This TCR beta chain is drawn from a study of long-term antiretroviral therapy in people with HIV. As for this clone: As yet, its antigen is unknown.

Survey level was the resolution at which the v3.0 immunoSEQ assay ran. Generated by immunoSEQ multiplex PCR, the TCRdb table keeps only in-frame clones and is missing some. Of tens of thousands of clones listed, roughly four fifths are singletons. General study findings and limits: Pre-ART clonal expansion yielded clones that dominated the repertoire at all time points. ART preceded a rise in diversity that nonetheless stayed lower than in transplant donor controls.

The CDR3 length is 14 residues. CDR1 SNHLY and CDR2 FYNNEI come from the germline V gene. The V and J ends lost 6 bases and 6 bases, in that order; junction bases with no gene match: 11. The chain carries TRBV2 and TRBJ2-7; TRBD1 aligns across 7 bases. The receptor was derived from a man aged 40-49 years with HIV. The sequencing used unsorted PBMCs, collected 0.5 years before starting antiretroviral therapy. Here the CDR3 reads CASSDDRDSPEQYF. The CDR3, as DNA: TGTGCCAGCAGCGATGACAGGGATTCCCCCGAGCAGTACTTC.